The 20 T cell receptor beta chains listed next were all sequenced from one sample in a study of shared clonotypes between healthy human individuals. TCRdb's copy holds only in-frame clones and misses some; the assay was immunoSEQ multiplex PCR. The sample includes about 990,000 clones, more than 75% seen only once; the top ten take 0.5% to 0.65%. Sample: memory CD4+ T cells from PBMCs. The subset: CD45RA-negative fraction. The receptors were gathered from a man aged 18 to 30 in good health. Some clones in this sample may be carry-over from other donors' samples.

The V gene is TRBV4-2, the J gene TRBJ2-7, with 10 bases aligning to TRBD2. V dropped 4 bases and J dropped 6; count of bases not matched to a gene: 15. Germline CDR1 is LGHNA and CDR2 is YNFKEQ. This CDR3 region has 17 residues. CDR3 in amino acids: CASSPELAGSPRGEQYF. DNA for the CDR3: TGTGCCAGCAGCCCAGAACTAGCGGGAAGCCCACGGGGCGAGCAGTACTTC.

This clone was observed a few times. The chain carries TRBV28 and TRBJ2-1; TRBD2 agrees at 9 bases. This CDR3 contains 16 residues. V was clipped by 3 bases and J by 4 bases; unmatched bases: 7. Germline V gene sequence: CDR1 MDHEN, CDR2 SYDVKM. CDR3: CASSFRSGRRYNEQFF. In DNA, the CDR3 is TGTGCCAGCAGTTTTCGAAGCGGGAGGCGGTACAATGAGCAGTTCTTC. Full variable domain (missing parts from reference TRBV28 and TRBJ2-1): DVKVTQSSRYLVKRTGEKVFLECVQDMDHENMFWYRQDPGLGLRLIYFSYDVKMKEKGDIPEGYSVSREKKERFSLILESASTNQTSMYLCASSFRSGRRYNEQFFGPGTRLTVL.

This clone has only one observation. The CDR3 here is CASSQWTGRSTDTQYF. CDR3 in DNA: TGTGCCAGCAGCCAGTGGACAGGGAGGTCGACAGATACGCAGTATTTT. The chain recombines TRBV7-9 with TRBJ2-3; 8 nucleotides line up with TRBD1. J was trimmed by 3 bases and V by 5 bases; bases with no gene match: 10. Germline V CDR1 and CDR2: SEHNR, FQNEAQ (reference sequence). This CDR3 has 16 residues. Filled out from reference TRBV7-9 and TRBJ2-3, the complete variable domain reads DTGVSQNPRHKITKRGQNVTFRCDPISEHNRLYWYRQTLGQGPEFLTYFQNEAQLEKSRLLSDRFSAERPKGSFSTLEIQRTEQGDSAMYLCASSQWTGRSTDTQYFGPGTRLTVL.

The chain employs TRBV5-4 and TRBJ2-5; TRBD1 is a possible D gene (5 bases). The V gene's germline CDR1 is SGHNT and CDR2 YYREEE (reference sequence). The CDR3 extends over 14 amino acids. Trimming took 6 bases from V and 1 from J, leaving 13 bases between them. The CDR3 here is CASNFDSSQETQYF. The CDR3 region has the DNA TGTGCCAGCAATTTTGACAGCAGCCAAGAGACCCAGTACTTC. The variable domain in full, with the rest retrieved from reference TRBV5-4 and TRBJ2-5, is ETGVTQSPTHLIKTRGQQVTLRCSSQSGHNTVSWYQQALGQGPQFIFQYYREEENGRGNFPPRFSGLQFPNYSSELNVNALELDDSALYLCASNFDSSQETQYFGPGTRLLVL.

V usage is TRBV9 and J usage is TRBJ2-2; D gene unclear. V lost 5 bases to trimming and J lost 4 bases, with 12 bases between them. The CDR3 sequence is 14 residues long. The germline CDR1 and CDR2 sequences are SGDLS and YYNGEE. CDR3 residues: CASRPQISTGELFF. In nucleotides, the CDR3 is TGTGCCAGCAGGCCCCAGATCTCCACCGGGGAGCTGTTTTTT.

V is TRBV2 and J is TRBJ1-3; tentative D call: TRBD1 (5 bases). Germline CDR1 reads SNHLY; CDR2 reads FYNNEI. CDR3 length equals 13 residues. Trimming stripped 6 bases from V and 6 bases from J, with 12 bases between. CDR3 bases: TGTGCCAGCAGCCGCGAAGGGGAAAACACCATATATTTT. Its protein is CASSREGENTIYF.

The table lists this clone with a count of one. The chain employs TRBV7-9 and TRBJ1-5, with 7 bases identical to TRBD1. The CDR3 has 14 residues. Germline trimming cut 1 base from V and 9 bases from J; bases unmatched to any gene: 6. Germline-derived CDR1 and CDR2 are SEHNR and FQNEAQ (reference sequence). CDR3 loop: CASSLGDSYRPQHF. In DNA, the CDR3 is TGTGCCAGCAGCTTAGGGGACAGCTATCGGCCCCAGCATTTT. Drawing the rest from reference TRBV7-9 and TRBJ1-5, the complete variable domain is DTGVSQNPRHKITKRGQNVTFRCDPISEHNRLYWYRQTLGQGPEFLTYFQNEAQLEKSRLLSDRFSAERPKGSFSTLEIQRTEQGDSAMYLCASSLGDSYRPQHFGDGTRLSIL.

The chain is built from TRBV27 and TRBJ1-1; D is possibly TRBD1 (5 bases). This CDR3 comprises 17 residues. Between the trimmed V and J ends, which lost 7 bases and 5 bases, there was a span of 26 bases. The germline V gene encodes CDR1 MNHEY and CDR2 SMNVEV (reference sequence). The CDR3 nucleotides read TGTGCCAGCAAGATAAGGTCCGGGTTGGGGGAAGTAACTGAAGCTTTCTTT. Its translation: CASKIRSGLGEVTEAFF.

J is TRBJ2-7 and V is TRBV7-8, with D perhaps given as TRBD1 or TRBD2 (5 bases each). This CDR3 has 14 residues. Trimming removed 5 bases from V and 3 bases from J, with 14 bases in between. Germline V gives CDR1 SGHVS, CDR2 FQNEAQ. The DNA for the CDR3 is TGTGCCAGCAGCCCCCCCCCGAGGGGCTACGAGCAGTACTTC. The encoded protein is CASSPPPRGYEQYF.

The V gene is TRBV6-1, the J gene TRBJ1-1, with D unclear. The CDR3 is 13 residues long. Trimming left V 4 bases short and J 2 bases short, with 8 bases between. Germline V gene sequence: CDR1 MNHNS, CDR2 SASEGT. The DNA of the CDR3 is TGTGCCAGCAGTGTACAGAGCAACACTGAAGCTTTCTTT. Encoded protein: CASSVQSNTEAFF.

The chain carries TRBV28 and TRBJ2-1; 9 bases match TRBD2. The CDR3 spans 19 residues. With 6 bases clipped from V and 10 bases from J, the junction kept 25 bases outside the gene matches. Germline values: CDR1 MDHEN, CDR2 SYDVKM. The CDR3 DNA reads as TGTGCCAGCAGAGGAGACAGATCATCTAGCGGGGCCTACTCTCCCGAGCAGTTCTTC. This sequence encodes CASRGDRSSSGAYSPEQFF. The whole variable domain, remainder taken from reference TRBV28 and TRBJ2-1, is DVKVTQSSRYLVKRTGEKVFLECVQDMDHENMFWYRQDPGLGLRLIYFSYDVKMKEKGDIPEGYSVSREKKERFSLILESASTNQTSMYLCASRGDRSSSGAYSPEQFFGPGTRLTVL.

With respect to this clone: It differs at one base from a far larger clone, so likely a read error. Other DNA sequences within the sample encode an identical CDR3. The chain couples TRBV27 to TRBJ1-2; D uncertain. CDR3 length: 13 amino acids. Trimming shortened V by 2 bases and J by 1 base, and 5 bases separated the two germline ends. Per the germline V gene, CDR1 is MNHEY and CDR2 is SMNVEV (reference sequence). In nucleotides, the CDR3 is TGTGCCAGCAGTTTAAAGGGTAACTATGGCTACACCTTC. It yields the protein CASSLKGNYGYTF.

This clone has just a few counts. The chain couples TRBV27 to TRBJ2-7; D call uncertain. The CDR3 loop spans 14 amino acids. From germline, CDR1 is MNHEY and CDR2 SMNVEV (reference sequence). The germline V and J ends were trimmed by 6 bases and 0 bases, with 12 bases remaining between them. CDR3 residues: CASSNTWISYEQYF. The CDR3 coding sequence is TGTGCCAGCAGCAATACTTGGATCTCCTACGAGCAGTACTTC.

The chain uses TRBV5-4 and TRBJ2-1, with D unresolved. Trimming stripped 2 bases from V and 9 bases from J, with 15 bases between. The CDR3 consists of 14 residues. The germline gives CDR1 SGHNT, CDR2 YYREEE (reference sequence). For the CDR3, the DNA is TGTGCCAGCAGCTTTTTTATTGGACGAAGTGAGCAGTTCTTC. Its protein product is CASSFFIGRSEQFF.

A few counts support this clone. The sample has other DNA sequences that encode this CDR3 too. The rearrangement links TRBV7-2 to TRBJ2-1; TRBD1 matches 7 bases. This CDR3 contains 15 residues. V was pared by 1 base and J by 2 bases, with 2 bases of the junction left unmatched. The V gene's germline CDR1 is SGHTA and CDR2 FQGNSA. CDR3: CASSLDRGPYNEQFF. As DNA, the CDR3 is TGTGCCAGCAGCTTAGATAGGGGGCCCTACAATGAGCAGTTCTTC.

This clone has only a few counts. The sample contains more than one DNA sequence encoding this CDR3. The CDR3 sequence is CASSLRYEQYF. The CDR3 DNA reads as TGTGCCAGCAGCCTCCGCTACGAGCAGTACTTC. This chain joins TRBV7-2 and TRBJ2-7; D is unresolved. The CDR3 loop spans 11 amino acids. The V end lost 5 bases, the J end lost 3 bases, and 5 bases lay between the germline ends. Germline V gene lookup returns CDR1 SGHTA and CDR2 FQGNSA.

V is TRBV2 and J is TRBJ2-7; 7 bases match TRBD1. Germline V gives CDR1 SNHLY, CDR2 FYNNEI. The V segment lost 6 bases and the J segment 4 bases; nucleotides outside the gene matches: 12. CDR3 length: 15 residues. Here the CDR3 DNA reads TGTGCCAGCAGCTCCGACAGGGATCTTAGGTACGAGCAGTACTTC. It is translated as CASSSDRDLRYEQYF.

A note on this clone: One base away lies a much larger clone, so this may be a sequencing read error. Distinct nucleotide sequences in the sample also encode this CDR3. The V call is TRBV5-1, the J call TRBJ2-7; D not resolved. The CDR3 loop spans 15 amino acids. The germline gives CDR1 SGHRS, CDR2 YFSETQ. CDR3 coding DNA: TGCGCCAGCAGCTACACCGGGCCCTCCTCCTATGAGCAGTACTTC. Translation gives CASSYTGPSSYEQYF.

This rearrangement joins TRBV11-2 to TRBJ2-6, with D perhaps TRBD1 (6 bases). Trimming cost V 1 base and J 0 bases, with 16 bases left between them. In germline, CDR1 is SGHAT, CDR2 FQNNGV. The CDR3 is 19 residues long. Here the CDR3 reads CASSLGRGADFSGANVLTF. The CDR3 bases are TGTGCCAGCAGCTTAGGCAGGGGTGCCGACTTCTCTGGGGCCAACGTCCTGACTTTC.

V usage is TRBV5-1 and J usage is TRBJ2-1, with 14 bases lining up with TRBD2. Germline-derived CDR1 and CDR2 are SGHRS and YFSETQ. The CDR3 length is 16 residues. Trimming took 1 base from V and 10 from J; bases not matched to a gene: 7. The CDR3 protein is CASSLQGLAGEREQFF. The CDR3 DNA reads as TGCGCCAGCAGCTTGCAGGGACTAGCGGGAGAAAGGGAGCAGTTCTTC.